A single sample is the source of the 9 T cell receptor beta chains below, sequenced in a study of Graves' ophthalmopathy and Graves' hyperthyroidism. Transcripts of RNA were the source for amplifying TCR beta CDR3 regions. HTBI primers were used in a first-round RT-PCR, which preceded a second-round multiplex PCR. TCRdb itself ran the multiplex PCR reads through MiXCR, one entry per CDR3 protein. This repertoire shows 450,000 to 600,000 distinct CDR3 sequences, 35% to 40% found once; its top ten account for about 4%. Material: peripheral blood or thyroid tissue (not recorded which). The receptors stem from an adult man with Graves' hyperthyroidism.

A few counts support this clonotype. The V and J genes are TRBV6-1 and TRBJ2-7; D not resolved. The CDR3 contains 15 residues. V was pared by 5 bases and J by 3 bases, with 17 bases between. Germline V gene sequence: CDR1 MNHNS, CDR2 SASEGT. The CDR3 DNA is TGTGCCAGCAGTTTCTCCCTCAATGGGAACTACGAGCAGTACTTC. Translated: CASSFSLNGNYEQYF.

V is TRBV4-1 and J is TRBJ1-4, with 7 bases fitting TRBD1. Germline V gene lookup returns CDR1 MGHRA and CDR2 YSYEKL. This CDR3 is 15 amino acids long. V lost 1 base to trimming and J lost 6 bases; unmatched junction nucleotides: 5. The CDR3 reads CASSQVPGTDEKLFF. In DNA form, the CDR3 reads TGCGCCAGCAGCCAAGTTCCAGGGACAGATGAAAAACTGTTTTTT.

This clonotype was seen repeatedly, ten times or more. The CDR3 here is CASRTGGQPQHF. The CDR3, as DNA: TGTGCCAGCAGAACAGGGGGTCAGCCCCAGCATTTT. The chain couples TRBV2 to TRBJ1-5, with 8 bases identical to TRBD1. Unmatched junction bases numbered 1, after V lost 6 bases and J lost 6 bases. Per the germline V gene, CDR1 is SNHLY and CDR2 is FYNNEI. The CDR3 consists of 12 residues.

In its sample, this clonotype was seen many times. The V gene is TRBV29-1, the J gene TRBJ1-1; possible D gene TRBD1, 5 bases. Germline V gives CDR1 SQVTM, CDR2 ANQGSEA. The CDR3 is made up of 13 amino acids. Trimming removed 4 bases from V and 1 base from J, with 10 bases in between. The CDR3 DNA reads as TGCAGCGTTGGGGTCAGGGCGAACACTGAAGCTTTCTTT. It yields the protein CSVGVRANTEAFF.

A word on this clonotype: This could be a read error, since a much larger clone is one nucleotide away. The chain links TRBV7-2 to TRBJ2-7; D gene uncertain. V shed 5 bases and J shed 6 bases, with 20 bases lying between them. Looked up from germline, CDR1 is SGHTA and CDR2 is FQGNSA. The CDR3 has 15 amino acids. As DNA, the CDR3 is TGTGCCAGCAGCCAAGATCCTCTGGGCGGATGCGAGCAGTACTTC. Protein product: CASSQDPLGGCEQYF.

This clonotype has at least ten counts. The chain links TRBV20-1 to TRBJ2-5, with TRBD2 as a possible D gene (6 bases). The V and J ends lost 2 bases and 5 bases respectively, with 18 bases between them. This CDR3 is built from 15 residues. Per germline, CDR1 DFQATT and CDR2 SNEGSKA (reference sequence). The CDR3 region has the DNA TGCAGTGCTAGACGCCCTCTAGCGTCGGGGGAGACCCAGTACTTC. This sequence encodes CSARRPLASGETQYF.

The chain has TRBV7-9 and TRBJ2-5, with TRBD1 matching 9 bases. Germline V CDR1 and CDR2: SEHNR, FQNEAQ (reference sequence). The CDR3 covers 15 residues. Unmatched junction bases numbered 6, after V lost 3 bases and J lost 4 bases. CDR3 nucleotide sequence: TGTGCCAGCAGCTTCCGGGACAGGGTGTCAGAGACCCAGTACTTC. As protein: CASSFRDRVSETQYF.

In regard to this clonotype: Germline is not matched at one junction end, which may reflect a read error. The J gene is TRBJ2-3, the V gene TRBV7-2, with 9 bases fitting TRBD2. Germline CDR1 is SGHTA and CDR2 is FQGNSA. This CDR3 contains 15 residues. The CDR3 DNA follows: TGTGCCAGCAAGAGACTAGCGGCTAGCACAGATGCGCAGTATTTT. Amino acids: CASKRLAASTDAQYF.

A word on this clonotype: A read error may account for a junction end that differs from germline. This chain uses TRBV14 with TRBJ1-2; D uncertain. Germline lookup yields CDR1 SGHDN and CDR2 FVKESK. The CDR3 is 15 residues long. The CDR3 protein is CASNQDLGIGYGYTF. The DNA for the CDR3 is TGTGCCAGCAACCAAGATCTTGGGATCGGCTATGGCTACACCTTC. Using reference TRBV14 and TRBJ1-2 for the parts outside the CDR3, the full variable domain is EAGVTQFPSHSVIEKGQTVTLRCDPISGHDNLYWYRRVMGKEIKFLLHFVKESKQDESGMPNNRFLAERTGGTYSTLKVQPAELEDSGVYFCASNQDLGIGYGYTFGSGTRLTVV.